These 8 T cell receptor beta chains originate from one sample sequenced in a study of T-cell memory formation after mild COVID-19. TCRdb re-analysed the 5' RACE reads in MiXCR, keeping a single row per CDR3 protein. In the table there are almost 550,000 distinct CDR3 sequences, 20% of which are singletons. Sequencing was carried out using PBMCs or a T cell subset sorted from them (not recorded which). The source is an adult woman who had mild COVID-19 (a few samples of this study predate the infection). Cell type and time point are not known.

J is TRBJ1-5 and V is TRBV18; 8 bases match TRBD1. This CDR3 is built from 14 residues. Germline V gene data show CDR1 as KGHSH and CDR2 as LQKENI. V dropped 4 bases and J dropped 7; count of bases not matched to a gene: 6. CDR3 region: CASSLDRVNQPQHF. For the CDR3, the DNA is TGTGCCAGCTCACTGGACAGGGTCAACCAGCCCCAGCATTTT. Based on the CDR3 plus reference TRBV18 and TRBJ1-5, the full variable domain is NAGVMQNPRHLVRRRGQEARLRCSPMKGHSHVYWYRQLPEEGLKFMVYLQKENIIDESGMPKERFSAEFPKEGPSILRIQQVVRGDSAAYFCASSLDRVNQPQHFGDGTRLSIL.

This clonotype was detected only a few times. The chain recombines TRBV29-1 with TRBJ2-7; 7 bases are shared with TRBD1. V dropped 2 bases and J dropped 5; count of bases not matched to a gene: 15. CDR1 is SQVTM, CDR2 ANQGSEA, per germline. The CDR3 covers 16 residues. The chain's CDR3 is CSVELVQGDRVDEQYF. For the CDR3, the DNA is TGCAGCGTTGAATTAGTACAGGGCGACAGGGTCGACGAGCAGTACTTC.

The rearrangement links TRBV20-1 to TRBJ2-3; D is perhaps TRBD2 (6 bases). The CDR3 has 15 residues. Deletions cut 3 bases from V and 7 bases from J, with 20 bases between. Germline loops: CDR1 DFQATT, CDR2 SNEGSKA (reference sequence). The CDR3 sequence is CSASQGGLASNTQYF. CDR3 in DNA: TGCAGTGCTAGCCAGGGTGGGCTAGCGTCGAATACGCAGTATTTT.

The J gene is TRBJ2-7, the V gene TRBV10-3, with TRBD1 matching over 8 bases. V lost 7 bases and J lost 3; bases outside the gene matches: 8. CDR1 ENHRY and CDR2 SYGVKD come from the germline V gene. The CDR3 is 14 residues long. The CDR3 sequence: CAITDGQGDYEQYF. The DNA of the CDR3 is TGTGCCATCACCGACGGACAGGGAGACTACGAGCAGTACTTC.

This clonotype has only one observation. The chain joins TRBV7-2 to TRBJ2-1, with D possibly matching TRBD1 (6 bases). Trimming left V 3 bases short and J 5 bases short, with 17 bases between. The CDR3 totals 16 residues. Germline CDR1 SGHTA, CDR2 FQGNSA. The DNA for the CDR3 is TGTGCCAGCAGCTTTCGGACAGAGACCCCTAACAATGAGCAGTTCTTC. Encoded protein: CASSFRTETPNNEQFF.

CDR3 in DNA: TGTGCCAGCAGCGGAGGCCCGGGACAGACCCCAGCGGGGAGCTCCTACAATGAGCAGTTCTTC. Protein product: CASSGGPGQTPAGSSYNEQFF. The chain recombines TRBV7-9 with TRBJ2-1; D might be TRBD1 or TRBD2, each matching 7 bases. The CDR3 has 21 amino acids. The ends were cut back, 5 bases at V and 0 bases at J, with 29 bases in the middle. CDR1 is SEHNR, CDR2 FQNEAQ, per germline (reference sequence).

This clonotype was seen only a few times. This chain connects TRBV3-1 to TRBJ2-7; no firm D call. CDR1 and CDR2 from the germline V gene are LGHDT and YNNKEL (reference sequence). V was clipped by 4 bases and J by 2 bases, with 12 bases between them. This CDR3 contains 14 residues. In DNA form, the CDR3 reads TGTGCCAGCAGCCTAAGCCACCTCGCCTACGAGCAGTACTTC. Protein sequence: CASSLSHLAYEQYF.

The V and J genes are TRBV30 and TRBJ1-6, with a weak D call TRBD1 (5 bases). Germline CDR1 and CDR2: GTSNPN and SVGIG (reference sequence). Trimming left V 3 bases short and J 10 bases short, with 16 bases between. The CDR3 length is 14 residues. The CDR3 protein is CAWRGSAGNSPLHF. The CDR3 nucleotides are TGTGCCTGGAGGGGCTCGGCAGGGAACTCACCCCTCCACTTT.